One sample yielded the 15 T cell receptor beta chains listed below, sequenced in a study of T cells in Graves' hyperthyroidism and ophthalmopathy. RNA transcripts provided the source from which TCR beta CDR3 regions were amplified. In the first-round RT-PCR of the TCR CDR3, the HTBI primer set was used. TCRdb called the multiplex PCR reads again in MiXCR, with one record for every CDR3 protein. The sample includes hundreds of thousands of distinct CDR3 sequences, 15% to 19% of them seen just once. The specimen sequenced was blood. These receptor sequences come from a woman between 18 and 30 years old with Graves' hyperthyroidism.

This clonotype was recorded at least ten times. This sequence joins TRBV20-1 and TRBJ2-1; 7 bases line up with TRBD2. CDR3 size: 14 residues. V dropped 0 bases and J dropped 8; count of bases not matched to a gene: 7. Germline CDR1 reads DFQATT; CDR2 reads SNEGSKA (reference sequence). The CDR3 loop reads CSARDPSGRDEQFF. CDR3 bases: TGCAGTGCTAGAGATCCTAGCGGTCGGGATGAGCAGTTCTTC.

This chain links TRBV4-1 with TRBJ2-2, with a possible D match to TRBD2 (7 bases). The CDR3 loop spans 16 amino acids. Germline CDR1 is MGHRA and CDR2 is YSYEKL. Trimming took off 4 bases at V and 6 bases at J, with 18 bases between the two ends. The CDR3, as DNA: TGCGCCAGCAGCCGTTTGGGGGGGGCGCGTTCCGGGGAGCTGTTTTTT. Its translation: CASSRLGGARSGELFF.

This clonotype was counted at least ten times. The rearrangement links TRBV11-2 to TRBJ2-2; D is unclear. CDR3 length: 18 residues. Germline-derived CDR1 and CDR2 are SGHAT and FQNNGV. V was trimmed by 6 bases and J by 5 bases, leaving 25 bases between them. In nucleotides, the CDR3 is TGTGCCAGCAGTTTCCCTCCTGTCGCAGAACTATGGACCGGGGAGCTGTTTTTT. Amino acids: CASSFPPVAELWTGELFF.

This clonotype was seen many times. This sequence joins TRBV6-1 and TRBJ1-1, with 7 bases that match TRBD1. The J segment lost 7 bases and the V segment lost 5 bases, leaving 10 bases of the junction unmatched. CDR1 and CDR2 from the germline V gene are MNHNS and SASEGT. CDR3 length equals 14 residues. The CDR3 is CASSSTTGAGEAFF. In nucleotides, the CDR3 is TGTGCCAGCAGTTCAACCACAGGGGCGGGTGAAGCTTTCTTT.

This clonotype was recorded many times. The DNA for the CDR3 is TGTGCCAGCAGCCAAGGCGGACAGGGGGCTGAAAAACTGTTTTTT. Amino acid sequence: CASSQGGQGAEKLFF. This rearrangement joins TRBV3-1 to TRBJ1-4, with TRBD1 identical over 11 bases. From germline, CDR1 is LGHDT and CDR2 YNNKEL (reference sequence). This CDR3 is built from 15 residues. Trimming at V came to 1 base and at J to 7 bases, leaving 2 bases not matched to a gene.

The rearrangement uses TRBV29-1 and TRBJ2-7; 7 bases map to TRBD2. The CDR3 is made up of 13 amino acids. Germline V gene sequence: CDR1 SQVTM, CDR2 ANQGSEA. Trimming removed 6 bases from V and 2 bases from J; junction bases left unmatched: 7. The CDR3 sequence: CSVLGGGTYEQYF. CDR3 bases: TGCAGCGTCCTGGGGGGGGGGACCTACGAGCAGTACTTC.

The chain combines TRBV30 with TRBJ1-5; the D is unclear. The CDR3 length is 14 residues. The germline CDR1 and CDR2 sequences are GTSNPN and SVGIG (reference sequence). The germline V and J ends were trimmed by 0 bases and 2 bases, with 8 bases remaining between them. The CDR3 DNA reads as TGTGCCTGGAGTGTAGAGTCGGGCAATCAGCCCCAGCATTTT. It yields the protein CAWSVESGNQPQHF.

This clonotype was observed at least ten times. The gene calls are TRBV29-1 and TRBJ1-2; 9 positions match TRBD1. The CDR3 runs 15 residues. CDR1 and CDR2 (germline): SQVTM, ANQGSEA. V lost 3 bases to trimming and J lost 3 bases; unmatched junction nucleotides: 8. The CDR3 DNA is TGCAGCGTTGACCAAGGACAGGGGAGAGACTATGGCTACACCTTC. Translating gives CSVDQGQGRDYGYTF. Full variable domain (remainder filled in from reference TRBV29-1 and TRBJ1-2): SAVISQKPSRDICQRGTSLTIQCQVDSQVTMMFWYRQQPGQSLTLIATANQGSEATYESGFVIDKFPISRPNLTFSTLTVSNMSPEDSSIYLCSVDQGQGRDYGYTFGSGTRLTVV.

This clonotype appeared many times. The V and J genes are TRBV11-2 and TRBJ2-5, with D hard to call. Germline V gene data show CDR1 as SGHAT and CDR2 as FQNNGV. The CDR3 has 15 amino acids. V shed 1 base and J shed 1 base, with 10 bases lying between them. The CDR3 protein is CASSLGSGAQETQYF. The CDR3 nucleotides read TGTGCCAGCAGCTTAGGCTCCGGCGCCCAAGAGACCCAGTACTTC.

This clonotype was seen at least ten times. V usage is TRBV27 and J usage is TRBJ1-2; D remains unclear. CDR1 and CDR2 (germline): MNHEY, SMNVEV (reference sequence). Trimming stripped 2 bases from V and 6 bases from J, with 13 bases between. CDR3 length: 14 amino acids. CDR3 region: CASSLGWSADGYTF. As DNA, the CDR3 is TGTGCCAGCAGTTTAGGGTGGTCGGCTGATGGCTACACCTTC.

The chain links TRBV28 to TRBJ1-6, with D possibly TRBD1 on 5 matching bases. Trimming left V 7 bases short and J 0 bases short, with 16 bases between. The length of the CDR3 is 17 residues. In germline, CDR1 is MDHEN, CDR2 SYDVKM. The CDR3 bases are TGTGCCAGCATCTCCGACGGGGGGAGCTCCTATAATTCACCCCTCCACTTT. Amino acid sequence: CASISDGGSSYNSPLHF.

This chain uses TRBV6-1 with TRBJ2-2; 9 bases agree with TRBD1. Looked up from germline, CDR1 is MNHNS and CDR2 is SASEGT. The V gene end was trimmed by 4 bases and the J gene end by 5 bases; junction bases not matched to a gene: 5. The CDR3 sequence is 15 residues long. This CDR3 is CASSAGQGQTGELFF. The CDR3 DNA reads TGTGCCAGCAGTGCAGGACAGGGGCAAACCGGGGAGCTGTTTTTT.

The rearrangement joins TRBV6-9 to TRBJ1-2, with 7 bases lining up with TRBD1. From germline, CDR1 is MNHGY and CDR2 SVAAGI. The CDR3 runs 15 residues. The V segment lost 7 bases and the J segment 3 bases; nucleotides outside the gene matches: 11. CDR3: CASTPNEGAYYGYTF. In DNA, the CDR3 is TGTGCCAGCACCCCGAACGAGGGGGCGTACTATGGCTACACCTTC.

The chain is built from TRBV6-2 or TRBV6-3 and TRBJ2-5; D might be TRBD2 (6 bases). Trimming stripped 0 bases from V and 3 bases from J, with 8 bases between. The CDR3 is 14 amino acids. The germline V gene encodes CDR1 MNHEY and CDR2 SVGEGT. The CDR3 loop is CASSYSTGEETQYF. The CDR3 DNA follows: TGTGCCAGCAGTTACTCGACGGGGGAAGAGACCCAGTACTTC.

This clonotype occurred many times. The rearrangement uses TRBV28 and TRBJ1-2; possibly TRBD1 for D (6 bases). The V gene's germline CDR1 is MDHEN and CDR2 SYDVKM. V lost 5 bases, J lost 3 bases, and 16 bases lay in between. CDR3 length: 15 residues. For the CDR3, the DNA is TGTGCCAGCAGTGGGGGGGTTGAGGGGGACTATGGCTACACCTTC. Its translation is CASSGGVEGDYGYTF.